A single sample gave rise to the 25 T cell receptor beta chains below, sequenced in a study of identical twins. One entry per CDR3 protein, called by TCRdb with MiXCR from the 5' RACE reads. The table lists some 790,000 distinct CDR3 sequences, around a sixth of them singletons. This same sample was also taken into another study, of T cells expressing NK-cell markers.

The material sequenced was PBMCs. The source of these receptors is a woman younger than 35 in good health.

The genes are TRBV12-5 and TRBJ2-2; a possible D gene is TRBD1 (5 bases). With 1 base removed from V and 5 bases from J, the gap between germline ends came to 11 bases. The V gene's germline CDR1 is LGHNT and CDR2 FRNRAP. The CDR3 spans 15 residues. The CDR3 loop is CASGLDGAGTGELFF. The CDR3 DNA reads as TGTGCTAGTGGTTTGGATGGGGCCGGGACCGGGGAGCTGTTTTTT.

This sequence joins TRBV11-2 and TRBJ1-1; D ambiguous. In germline, CDR1 is SGHAT, CDR2 FQNNGV. With 1 base removed from V and 4 bases from J, the gap between germline ends came to 16 bases. This CDR3 contains 16 residues. The CDR3 sequence: CASSLAGGGSITEAFF. The CDR3 DNA reads TGTGCCAGCAGCTTAGCAGGCGGAGGATCGATCACTGAAGCTTTCTTT.

J is TRBJ2-5 and V is TRBV30, with D possibly matching TRBD2 (6 bases). CDR3 size: 13 residues. Germline V gene data show CDR1 as GTSNPN and CDR2 as SVGIG (reference sequence). V was clipped by 8 bases and J by 5 bases, with 18 bases between them. The CDR3 region has the DNA TGTGCCCGTGGATCGGGCGGGACGGAGACCCAGTACTTC. Protein product: CARGSGGTETQYF. Using reference TRBV30 and TRBJ2-5 for the parts outside the CDR3, the full variable domain is SQTIHQWPATLVQPVGSPLSLECTVEGTSNPNLYWYRQAAGRGLQLLFYSVGIGQISSEVPQNLSASRPQDRQFILSSKKLLLSDSGFYLCARGSGGTETQYFGPGTRLLVL.

The chain is built from TRBV20-1 and TRBJ2-7; the D is unclear. V lost 5 bases to trimming and J lost 2 bases, with 16 bases between them. The germline CDR1 and CDR2 sequences are DFQATT and SNEGSKA (reference sequence). CDR3 length equals 14 residues. Here the CDR3 reads CSAAPGEAPYEQYF. Here the CDR3 DNA reads TGCAGTGCTGCACCCGGTGAGGCCCCCTACGAGCAGTACTTC.

The table lists this clonotype with a few counts. The chain uses TRBV15 and TRBJ1-1, with D unclear. From germline, CDR1 is LNHNV and CDR2 YYDKDF (reference sequence). The CDR3 covers 15 residues. With 3 bases removed from V and 2 bases from J, the gap between germline ends came to 13 bases. CDR3 in DNA: TGTGCCACCAGCAGGGTCGCAAGACCAAACACTGAAGCTTTCTTT. Its translation: CATSRVARPNTEAFF.

This clonotype has a handful of counts. The chain uses TRBV4-2 and TRBJ2-3; no firm D call. The CDR3 has 15 residues. Germline CDR1 LGHNA, CDR2 YNFKEQ. V lost 1 base and J lost 0, with 8 bases in between. The CDR3 DNA reads TGTGCCAGCAGCCAAGGTATTCAGAGCACAGATACGCAGTATTTT. Protein product: CASSQGIQSTDTQYF.

The chain uses TRBV4-2 and TRBJ2-4, with 9 bases lining up with TRBD2. This CDR3 comprises 16 residues. Germline lookup yields CDR1 LGHNA and CDR2 YNFKEQ. The V gene end was trimmed by 3 bases and the J gene end by 2 bases; junction bases not matched to a gene: 5. The CDR3 reads CASSHLSGRTKNIQYF. The CDR3 DNA sequence: TGTGCCAGCAGCCACCTCAGCGGGAGGACCAAAAACATTCAGTACTTC.

This chain uses TRBV7-2 with TRBJ2-5; TRBD2 matches at 7 bases. V dropped 1 base and J dropped 6; count of bases not matched to a gene: 8. CDR1 and CDR2 (germline): SGHTA, FQGNSA. This CDR3 has 15 residues. CDR3 sequence (DNA): TGTGCCAGCAGCTTAGAGGGCGGGGGAGGGAAGACCCAGTACTTC. Protein product: CASSLEGGGGKTQYF.

J is TRBJ1-1 and V is TRBV20-1; TRBD1 matches at 7 bases. CDR3 length equals 11 residues. Germline V gene lookup returns CDR1 DFQATT and CDR2 SNEGSKA (reference sequence). V lost 6 bases to trimming and J lost 11 bases; unmatched junction nucleotides: 9. The CDR3 region has the DNA TGCAGTGCAGACAGGGCCTGGGAGGCTTTCTTT. Residues: CSADRAWEAFF.

The chain combines TRBV7-2 with TRBJ2-7, with D possibly being TRBD2 (5 bases). Germline V lookup: CDR1 SGHTA, CDR2 FQGNSA. The CDR3 runs 15 residues. V lost 0 bases, J lost 7 bases, and 16 bases lay in between. The CDR3 DNA sequence: TGTGCCAGCAGCTTAGCGGGAAGGCAATCGGGGGAGCAGTACTTC. This encodes CASSLAGRQSGEQYF.

This rearrangement joins TRBV7-9 to TRBJ2-1; TRBD2 is a possible D gene (6 bases). CDR3 size: 13 residues. The V end lost 2 bases, the J end lost 9 bases, and 11 bases lay between the germline ends. Germline CDR1 is SEHNR and CDR2 is FQNEAQ (reference sequence). In DNA, the CDR3 is TGTGCCAGCAGCTTATCTTCGGGAGCTGAGCAGTTCTTC. Residues: CASSLSSGAEQFF.

The table lists this clonotype with many counts. The chain carries TRBV7-2 and TRBJ2-1; D gene unclear. Trimming took 3 bases from V and 9 from J, leaving 6 bases between them. This CDR3 is 11 amino acids long. Germline CDR1 is SGHTA and CDR2 is FQGNSA. The CDR3 sequence is CASSFYGEQFF. Here the CDR3 DNA reads TGTGCCAGCAGCTTTTATGGTGAGCAGTTCTTC. The entire variable domain, with the rest obtained from reference TRBV7-2 and TRBJ2-1, is as follows: GAGVSQSPSNKVTEKGKDVELRCDPISGHTALYWYRQSLGQGLEFLIYFQGNSAPDKSGLPSDRFSAERTGGSVSTLTIQRTQQEDSAVYLCASSFYGEQFFGPGTRLTVL.

V gene TRBV20-1 combines with J gene TRBJ2-5; D uncertain. With 3 bases removed from V and 3 bases from J, the gap between germline ends came to 5 bases. The CDR3 sequence is 11 residues long. Looked up from germline, CDR1 is DFQATT and CDR2 is SNEGSKA (reference sequence). CDR3 loop: CSASPKETQYF. For the CDR3, the DNA is TGCAGTGCTAGTCCGAAAGAGACCCAGTACTTC.

The rearrangement links TRBV15 to TRBJ2-5; 9 bases line up with TRBD1. The length of the CDR3 is 13 residues. The germline V gene has CDR1 LNHNV and CDR2 YYDKDF (reference sequence). Trimming cost V 9 bases and J 5 bases; bases outside gene matches: 7. In nucleotides, the CDR3 is TGTGCCACGAATACTGGGACAGGGGAGACCCAGTACTTC. This translates into CATNTGTGETQYF. Full variable domain (remainder filled in from reference TRBV15 and TRBJ2-5): DAMVIQNPRYQVTQFGKPVTLSCSQTLNHNVMYWYQQKSSQAPKLLFHYYDKDFNNEADTPDNFQSRRPNTSFCFLDIRSPGLGDTAMYLCATNTGTGETQYFGPGTRLLVL.

J is TRBJ2-7 and V is TRBV6-1, with TRBD2 identical over 10 bases. This CDR3 is 19 amino acids long. The germline gives CDR1 MNHNS, CDR2 SASEGT. Trimming removed 5 bases from V and 4 bases from J; junction bases left unmatched: 20. CDR3 sequence: CASSKGGGSGGYLGYEQYF. In nucleotides, the CDR3 is TGTGCCAGCAGTAAGGGAGGGGGTAGCGGGGGGTACCTTGGGTACGAGCAGTACTTC.

The rearrangement joins TRBV20-1 to TRBJ2-1; unclear D gene. V dropped 1 base and J dropped 5 bases, with 6 bases sitting between them. The CDR3 is 12 amino acids. Germline-derived CDR1 and CDR2 are DFQATT and SNEGSKA (reference sequence). The CDR3 protein is CSARGEDNEQFF. The CDR3 coding sequence is TGCAGTGCTAGAGGGGAAGACAATGAGCAGTTCTTC.

The V call is TRBV7-2, the J call TRBJ2-7; no reliable D call. Germline-derived CDR1 and CDR2 are SGHTA and FQGNSA. Deletions cut 4 bases from V and 6 bases from J, with 22 bases between. The CDR3 has 16 residues. CDR3 DNA sequence: TGTGCCAGCAGCTCTCCCTCCCGGACCCTCTATCCCGAGCAGTACTTC. Protein sequence: CASSSPSRTLYPEQYF. The whole variable domain, remainder taken from reference TRBV7-2 and TRBJ2-7, is GAGVSQSPSNKVTEKGKDVELRCDPISGHTALYWYRQSLGQGLEFLIYFQGNSAPDKSGLPSDRFSAERTGGSVSTLTIQRTQQEDSAVYLCASSSPSRTLYPEQYFGPGTRLTVT.

The rearrangement joins TRBV2 to TRBJ2-3; D ambiguous. This CDR3 comprises 12 residues. Germline CDR1 and CDR2: SNHLY and FYNNEI. Deletions cut 3 bases from V and 4 bases from J, with 5 bases between. CDR3 sequence reads: CASSDFADTQYF. CDR3 coding DNA: TGTGCCAGCAGTGATTTTGCAGATACGCAGTATTTT.

This clonotype has only a few counts. This sequence joins TRBV25-1 and TRBJ2-3, with TRBD1 matching over 8 bases. J lost 1 base, V lost 5 bases, and 5 bases had no gene match. Germline V gives CDR1 MGHDK, CDR2 SYGVNS. The CDR3 has 15 residues. The CDR3 loop is CASSPPRGRTDTQYF. CDR3 nucleotides: TGTGCCAGCAGTCCTCCCAGGGGGCGCACAGATACGCAGTATTTT.

The chain employs TRBV7-3 and TRBJ2-2; D may be TRBD1 (6 bases). CDR1 is SGHTA, CDR2 FQGTGA, per germline. The CDR3 contains 15 residues. V was clipped by 3 bases and J by 5 bases, with 13 bases between them. CDR3 bases: TGTGCCAGCAGCTTCCTGGGGGCCGGTACCGGGGAGCTGTTTTTT. This codes for CASSFLGAGTGELFF.

This clonotype was observed a handful of times. This chain links TRBV29-1 with TRBJ2-7; 8 bases line up with TRBD2. V gave up 0 bases and J gave up 7 bases; unmatched junction bases: 8. This CDR3 is built from 14 residues. Germline CDR1 and CDR2: SQVTM and ANQGSEA. The chain's CDR3 is CSVEEAGRVGEQYF. CDR3 DNA sequence: TGCAGCGTTGAAGAGGCCGGGAGGGTTGGAGAGCAGTACTTC.

This clonotype has a handful of counts. The gene calls are TRBV12-3 or TRBV12-4 and TRBJ2-7; 11 bases map to TRBD2. The length of the CDR3 is 15 residues. The junction had 4 bases not matched to a gene; V was cut back by 5 bases and J by 1 base. CDR3 in amino acids: CASSTRLAGSYEQYF. Here the CDR3 DNA reads TGTGCCAGCAGTACCAGACTAGCGGGGTCCTACGAGCAGTACTTC.

This clonotype was seen only a few times. The rearrangement joins TRBV18 to TRBJ2-2; 7 bases match TRBD1. Germline lookup yields CDR1 KGHSH and CDR2 LQKENI. V lost 1 base, J lost 3 bases, and 8 bases stayed unmatched. The CDR3 has 17 amino acids. This CDR3 reads CASSPRAPQGDTGELFF. The CDR3 region has the DNA TGTGCCAGCTCACCACGAGCCCCCCAGGGGGACACCGGGGAGCTGTTTTTT.

This clonotype was seen more than once but under ten times. The gene calls are TRBV20-1 and TRBJ2-7; 9 bases line up with TRBD1. The CDR3 is 15 residues long. V shed 1 base and J 6 bases; nucleotides not matched to a gene: 10. CDR1 and CDR2 (germline): DFQATT, SNEGSKA (reference sequence). CDR3: CSARAPGQGIREQYF. CDR3 sequence (DNA): TGCAGTGCTAGAGCCCCGGGACAGGGAATTCGCGAGCAGTACTTC.

This clonotype has more than one count but fewer than ten. V is TRBV12-3 or TRBV12-4 and J is TRBJ1-2; weak D call: TRBD1 (6 bases). Trimming took 1 base from V and 6 from J, leaving 12 bases between them. The CDR3 sequence is 14 residues long. The CDR3 bases are TGTGCCAGCAGTTTAGTGACTGGGGGCGATGGCTACACCTTC. It yields the protein CASSLVTGGDGYTF.